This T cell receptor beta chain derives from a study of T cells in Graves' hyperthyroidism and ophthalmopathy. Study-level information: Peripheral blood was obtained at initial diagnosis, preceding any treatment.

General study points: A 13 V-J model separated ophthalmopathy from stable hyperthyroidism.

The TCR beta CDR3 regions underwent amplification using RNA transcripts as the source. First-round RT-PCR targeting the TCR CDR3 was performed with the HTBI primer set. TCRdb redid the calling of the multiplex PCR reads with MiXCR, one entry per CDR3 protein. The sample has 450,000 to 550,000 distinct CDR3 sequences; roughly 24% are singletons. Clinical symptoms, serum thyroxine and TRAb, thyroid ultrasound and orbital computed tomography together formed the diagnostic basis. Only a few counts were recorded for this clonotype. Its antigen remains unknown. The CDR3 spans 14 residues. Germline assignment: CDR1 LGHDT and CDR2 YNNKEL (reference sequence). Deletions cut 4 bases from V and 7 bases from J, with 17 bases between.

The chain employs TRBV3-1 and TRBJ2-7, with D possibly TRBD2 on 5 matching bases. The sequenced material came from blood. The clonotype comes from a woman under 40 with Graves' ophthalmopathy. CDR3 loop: CASSPGRDYWEQYF. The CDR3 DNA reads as TGTGCCAGCAGCCCCGGACGCGACTATTGGGAGCAGTACTTC.